This TCR beta chain was profiled in a study of blood T cells in healthy people across ages (dated by TCRdb to the mid-2010s). Study-wide context: In model experiments, roughly one uniquely barcoded TCR beta cDNA molecule per two T cells was captured by template switching. Four age groups were formed from the donors: young (average roughly 15 years), middle-aged (just under 40), aged (62) and long-lived (around 82). Using deep sequencing normalized with unique cDNA molecular identifiers, the study measured how TCR beta repertoire diversity changes with age. To avoid experimental bias, donors of different ages were randomly spread across the sequencing lanes. Using the same blood draw, the study looked at two additional independent replicas of 1 million unique cDNA reads for two donors, one aged 18 to 30 and the other aged 80 or older.

Systemically healthy Caucasian individuals from Russia, 39 in total and aged about 6 to 95 years, were included as donors. Around 9.9 milliliters of peripheral blood were collected from each donor into EDTA-treated Vacutainer tubes. Ficoll-Paque density-gradient centrifugation was used to isolate PBMCs, with at least 6.5 million per sample. Total RNA was extracted from PBMCs with Trizol reagent, with at least 6 micrograms obtained per sample. The percentages of naive CD45RAhigh/CD27high T cells were determined by flow cytometry on a PBMC aliquot from every donor. Study-level results and caveats: As age increased, observed TCR beta diversity per million T cells dropped in a roughly linear way, and a significant reduction was already evident by age roughly 36. Bulk unsorted PBMC profiling prevented conclusive comparison of naive and antigen-experienced compartments. Because donor CMV infection status was unknown, age-related changes in expanded clonotypes were potentially confounded. Estimates of total diversity from one million sequenced T cells were regarded as lower bounds and underestimates. Compared with the aged group, more naive CD4+ T cells, fewer expanded clones and increased TCR diversity were shown by the long-lived group, suggesting age selection. A strong correlation was found between observed TCR beta diversity and the percentage of naive T cells measured by flow cytometry.

Regarding this clonotype: Its binding antigen is unknown. Per-base quality was not reported, and no clone a single base away is much larger than it.

Measured from the cysteine to the phenylalanine, the CDR3 is 13 residues long. Only the CDR3 region is kept as DNA, spanning 39 bases read in frame from base 1. V gives up 3 bases and J gives up 8 bases, and the segment between their germline ends measures 12 bases. CDR1 SGHDT and CDR2 YYEEEE were looked up in the germline V gene. Libraries were made using 5' RACE. Data came from an Illumina HiSeq 2500. The second PCR ran for roughly 6 to 11 cycles and used a J-beta primer mix along with a sample-barcoded 5' primer. A unique molecular identifier was introduced onto each TCR beta cDNA molecule by a template-switch 5' adaptor carrying 12 random nucleotides. Each sample yielded at least 3 million CDR3-containing paired-end reads. First-strand cDNA was synthesized from all RNA with the Mint cDNA synthesis kit, primed by a TRBC-specific oligonucleotide. All cDNA was treated with uracil-DNA glycosylase and then went through a first 18-cycle PCR with the universal primers M1SS and BC2_uni_R. The study's processing was this. Normalization of each sample was performed by random selection of 1 million high-quality reads, each carrying a distinct molecular identifier. Reads sharing molecular identifiers were discarded rather than binned into consensus sequences. MiTCR, with a Q25 quality threshold and the strictest error-elimination algorithm, was used for CDR3 identification, clonotype clustering and error correction. A nonparametric unseen species model with Euler transformation was used to estimate lower-bound total TCR beta diversity. TCRdb ran its own pipeline on the public reads, namely fastp trimming at Q25 and MiXCR clone calling, and kept in-frame beta chains. Each CDR3 protein gets just one entry, which takes the most common genes and DNA from the rows behind it. The V and J calls and clone size are TCRdb's, not the authors'. This sample is represented by about 780,000 distinct CDR3 sequences; around half of them were singletons. The leading ten clones occupy 15% to 20% of the sample.

Specimen: blood. The chain was built from TRBV5-6 and TRBJ2-1; TRBD1 is possibly the D segment (5 matching bases). The clonotype originates from a man older than 75 in good health. The DNA is TGTGCCAGCAGCTGGGGCCAGGGTTATGAGCAGTTCTTC. This codes for CASSWGQGYEQFF.